The 32 T cell receptor beta chains below all came from one sample that was sequenced in a study of response to subunit inactivated influenza vaccine. MiXCR, run by TCRdb on the RT-PCR reads, gives a single entry per CDR3 protein. There are 400,000 to 550,000 distinct CDR3 sequences in the sample; approximately 24% occur only once, and 1.9% lies in the top ten. The sample was CD4+ T cells sorted from PBMCs, taken more than 4 days after vaccination. The receptor source for this set is a man aged 45-60 years who received an inactivated influenza vaccine.

The CDR3 coding sequence is TGTGCCAGCAGCTTTTTGGGAGCTAATCAGCCCCAGCATTTT. It translates to CASSFLGANQPQHF. V and J are TRBV7-9 and TRBJ1-5; D gene uncertain. The CDR3 is 14 residues long. CDR1 and CDR2 (germline): SEHNR, FQNEAQ (reference sequence). V was cut by 3 bases and J by 4 bases, with 10 bases left in between.

This clonotype has just a few counts. The chain employs TRBV20-1 and TRBJ1-1; D call uncertain. Germline V gene data show CDR1 as DFQATT and CDR2 as SNEGSKA (reference sequence). V lost 6 bases and J 1 base, leaving 12 bases between the germline ends. The CDR3 runs 13 residues. CDR3 DNA: TGCAGTGCCAAAGGCAGGACGAACACTGAAGCTTTCTTT. Translating gives CSAKGRTNTEAFF.

The chain recombines TRBV4-2 with TRBJ1-1, with D possibly matching TRBD1 (6 bases). The CDR3 spans 15 residues. V was clipped by 5 bases and J by 0 bases, with 13 bases between them. The germline CDR1 and CDR2 sequences are LGHNA and YNFKEQ. The CDR3 sequence is CASSTSGTLNTEAFF. For the CDR3, the DNA is TGTGCCAGCAGCACGTCCGGGACACTGAACACTGAAGCTTTCTTT.

V is TRBV11-2 and J is TRBJ2-5; D is unclear. The CDR3 totals 13 residues. Germline V CDR1 and CDR2: SGHAT, FQNNGV. Trimming removed 3 bases at V and 4 bases at J, with 9 bases between. The CDR3 protein is CASSLNGLETQYF. CDR3 DNA sequence: TGTGCCAGCAGCTTGAACGGTTTAGAGACCCAGTACTTC. The full variable domain, rest sourced from reference TRBV11-2 and TRBJ2-5, is EAGVAQSPRYKIIEKRQSVAFWCNPISGHATLYWYQQILGQGPKLLIQFQNNGVVDDSQLPKDRFSAERLKGVDSTLKIQPAKLEDSAVYLCASSLNGLETQYFGPGTRLLVL.

The chain uses TRBV9 and TRBJ2-1, with 7 bases lining up with TRBD1. CDR3 size: 14 residues. The germline gives CDR1 SGDLS, CDR2 YYNGEE. V trimming: 3 bases; J trimming: 15 bases; junction bases outside the gene matches: 15. CDR3 in amino acids: CASSAYTGEPIPFF. The DNA for the CDR3 is TGTGCCAGCAGCGCCTACACAGGGGAGCCCATTCCGTTCTTC. The variable domain in full, with the rest retrieved from reference TRBV9 and TRBJ2-1, is DSGVTQTPKHLITATGQRVTLRCSPRSGDLSVYWYQQSLDQGLQFLIQYYNGEERAKGNILERFSAQQFPDLHSELNLSSLELGDSALYFCASSAYTGEPIPFFGPGTRLTVL.

This clonotype came up a few times. The gene calls are TRBV6-5 and TRBJ1-5; D perhaps matches TRBD1 (5 bases). The CDR3 loop spans 17 amino acids. Trimming cost V 0 bases and J 6 bases, with 18 bases left between them. Germline V gene lookup returns CDR1 MNHEY and CDR2 SVGAGI. CDR3 loop: CASSYSKSSGASQPQHF. DNA for the CDR3: TGTGCCAGCAGTTACTCGAAAAGCAGCGGGGCTAGTCAGCCCCAGCATTTT.

This clonotype was counted between two and nine times. The chain has TRBV20-1 and TRBJ2-3; possibly TRBD1 for D (7 bases). Germline V gene lookup returns CDR1 DFQATT and CDR2 SNEGSKA (reference sequence). V lost 3 bases and J 5 bases, leaving 9 bases between the germline ends. There are 12 residues in the CDR3. The CDR3 region is CSARQGGDTQYF. DNA for the CDR3: TGCAGTGCTAGGCAGGGGGGAGATACGCAGTATTTT.

The chain combines TRBV19 with TRBJ2-7; D possibly corresponds to TRBD1 (5 bases). Trimming cost V 3 bases and J 3 bases, with 15 bases left between them. This CDR3 comprises 15 residues. Germline-derived CDR1 and CDR2 are LNHDA and SQIVND (reference sequence). The CDR3 sequence: CASSISWGGGYEQYF. Here the CDR3 DNA reads TGTGCCAGTAGTATTTCTTGGGGCGGCGGCTACGAGCAGTACTTC.

The chain recombines TRBV20-1 with TRBJ2-5; 7 bases are a match to TRBD2. The trim removed 6 bases at V and 3 bases at J, leaving 7 bases unmatched. CDR1 is DFQATT and CDR2 is SNEGSKA in the germline V gene (reference sequence). The CDR3 is 13 amino acids. CDR3 sequence (DNA): TGCAGTGCGGGGGGGGTTGCGGAAGAGACCCAGTACTTC. The encoded protein is CSAGGVAEETQYF.

This clonotype showed up just a few times. The gene calls are TRBV10-3 and TRBJ2-2; the D is unclear. The ends were cut back, 3 bases at V and 6 bases at J, with 5 bases in the middle. The germline V gene encodes CDR1 ENHRY and CDR2 SYGVKD. The CDR3 spans 12 residues. The CDR3 region has the DNA TGTGCCATCAGTGAAGGGCCCGGGGAGCTGTTTTTT. Amino acid sequence: CAISEGPGELFF.

This clonotype was seen a handful of times. V is TRBV29-1 and J is TRBJ1-4; D is unresolved. Germline-derived CDR1 and CDR2 are SQVTM and ANQGSEA. CDR3 size: 14 residues. V was clipped by 6 bases and J by 4 bases, with 15 bases between them. CDR3 residues: CSVWVSGYNEKLFF. As DNA, the CDR3 is TGCAGCGTATGGGTATCGGGTTATAATGAAAAACTGTTTTTT.

This clonotype was counted a few times. V and J are TRBV24-1 and TRBJ2-7, with unresolved D. Trimming cost V 2 bases and J 5 bases, with 9 bases left between them. The CDR3 is 13 amino acids. The germline CDR1 and CDR2 sequences are KGHDR and SFDVKD. CDR3: CATSDYRANEQYF. The CDR3, as DNA: TGTGCCACCAGTGATTATAGGGCTAACGAGCAGTACTTC.

The rearrangement links TRBV3-1 to TRBJ2-7, with unresolved D. Trimming stripped 0 bases from V and 5 bases from J, with 8 bases between. Germline CDR1 and CDR2: LGHDT and YNNKEL (reference sequence). The CDR3 runs 13 residues. The CDR3 bases are TGTGCCAGCAGCCAAGATATCCCCCACGAGCAGTACTTC. This encodes CASSQDIPHEQYF.

This chain joins TRBV10-3 and TRBJ1-2; tentative D call: TRBD1 (6 bases). The CDR3 is 15 residues long. V was trimmed by 3 bases and J by 5 bases, leaving 16 bases between them. Germline values: CDR1 ENHRY, CDR2 SYGVKD. The chain's CDR3 is CAISDRGRSPYGYTF. DNA for the CDR3: TGTGCCATCAGTGACAGGGGACGATCCCCTTATGGCTACACCTTC.

V and J are TRBV10-3 and TRBJ2-2; D could derive from TRBD1 or TRBD2 (5 bases each). Trimming shortened V by 4 bases and J by 6 bases, and 6 bases separated the two germline ends. CDR3 length equals 12 residues. CDR1 is ENHRY and CDR2 is SYGVKD in the germline V gene. In DNA, the CDR3 is TGTGCCATCAGTGCGGGGCCCGGGGAGCTGTTTTTT. Protein sequence: CAISAGPGELFF.

The chain joins TRBV4-3 to TRBJ1-3; 7 bases align to TRBD1. The CDR3 has 17 residues. CDR1 is LGHNA, CDR2 YSLEER, per germline. The V segment lost 0 bases and the J segment 3 bases; nucleotides outside the gene matches: 8. CDR3 residues: CASSQDRNRGFGNTIYF. The CDR3 nucleotides are TGCGCCAGCAGCCAAGATAGGAACAGGGGCTTTGGAAACACCATATATTTT.

This clonotype was observed a few times. This chain connects TRBV20-1 to TRBJ1-4; maybe TRBD1 (5 bases). V shed 3 bases and J shed 7 bases, with 15 bases lying between them. Germline V gives CDR1 DFQATT, CDR2 SNEGSKA (reference sequence). The CDR3 length is 14 residues. The CDR3 loop reads CSARGRGGGEKLFF. The CDR3 bases are TGCAGTGCTAGGGGGCGGGGCGGTGGTGAAAAACTGTTTTTT.

This clonotype came up many times. The genes are TRBV7-2 and TRBJ1-5; unclear D gene. Trimming removed 5 bases at V and 3 bases at J, with 5 bases between. The CDR3 contains 12 residues. Germline values: CDR1 SGHTA, CDR2 FQGNSA. The CDR3 sequence is CASSPPNQPQHF. The CDR3 bases are TGTGCCAGCAGCCCACCCAATCAGCCCCAGCATTTT.

The rearrangement links TRBV7-2 to TRBJ2-2; the D gene is possibly TRBD1 (5 bases). Trimming removed 3 bases from V and 6 bases from J, with 14 bases in between. The CDR3 has 15 residues. In germline, CDR1 is SGHTA, CDR2 FQGNSA. As DNA, the CDR3 is TGTGCCAGCAGCTTCCCAGGGATGTTAGCCGGGGAGCTGTTTTTT. Residues: CASSFPGMLAGELFF. Full variable domain (missing parts from reference TRBV7-2 and TRBJ2-2): GAGVSQSPSNKVTEKGKDVELRCDPISGHTALYWYRQSLGQGLEFLIYFQGNSAPDKSGLPSDRFSAERTGGSVSTLTIQRTQQEDSAVYLCASSFPGMLAGELFFGEGSRLTVL.

The chain recombines TRBV7-6 with TRBJ2-3; 7 bases agree with TRBD1. The germline CDR1 and CDR2 sequences are SGHVS and FNYEAQ. CDR3 length: 17 residues. V was pared by 4 bases and J by 0 bases, with 10 bases of the junction left unmatched. CDR3 region: CASSSRIRDRSTDTQYF. The CDR3 region has the DNA TGTGCCAGCAGCTCAAGAATCCGGGACAGAAGCACAGATACGCAGTATTTT.

The genes are TRBV20-1 and TRBJ2-2, with 9 bases fitting TRBD2. The V gene end was trimmed by 3 bases and the J gene end by 7 bases; junction bases not matched to a gene: 9. Germline assignment: CDR1 DFQATT and CDR2 SNEGSKA (reference sequence). The CDR3 covers 15 residues. CDR3 residues: CSASSGSSLGGELFF. CDR3 sequence (DNA): TGCAGTGCTAGTAGCGGGAGTTCCCTGGGCGGGGAGCTGTTTTTT.

The chain uses TRBV28 and TRBJ1-4; no reliable D call. The CDR3 has 15 residues. The V gene lost 5 bases and the J gene lost 7 bases, with 17 bases spanning the gap. The germline V gene has CDR1 MDHEN and CDR2 SYDVKM. This CDR3 is CASSTRRRWSEKLFF. The CDR3 nucleotides are TGTGCCAGCAGTACACGACGTCGGTGGAGTGAAAAACTGTTTTTT.

The sample holds a few counts of this clonotype. CDR3: CASSYLAGMNTEAFF. Here the CDR3 DNA reads TGTGCCAGCAGTTACCTCGCAGGCATGAACACTGAAGCTTTCTTT. The chain couples TRBV6-2 or TRBV6-3 to TRBJ1-1, with D unresolved. This CDR3 spans 15 amino acids. Trimming took 2 bases from V and 0 from J, leaving 10 bases between them. Per the germline V gene, CDR1 is MNHEY and CDR2 is SVGEGT.

The rearrangement joins TRBV7-2 to TRBJ2-2; D unclear. There are 16 residues in the CDR3. Trimming took off 2 bases at V and 1 base at J, with 11 bases between the two ends. Germline V gives CDR1 SGHTA, CDR2 FQGNSA. This CDR3 is CASSLSVRKNTGELFF. CDR3 coding DNA: TGTGCCAGCAGCTTAAGTGTCAGAAAGAACACCGGGGAGCTGTTTTTT. The full variable domain, in which reference TRBV7-2 and TRBJ2-2 provide the parts outside the CDR3, is GAGVSQSPSNKVTEKGKDVELRCDPISGHTALYWYRQSLGQGLEFLIYFQGNSAPDKSGLPSDRFSAERTGGSVSTLTIQRTQQEDSAVYLCASSLSVRKNTGELFFGEGSRLTVL.

Only a few counts were recorded for this clonotype. The chain carries TRBV5-5 and TRBJ2-7, with D hard to call. The CDR3 extends over 13 amino acids. From germline, CDR1 is SGHKS and CDR2 YYEKEE (reference sequence). The ends were cut back, 0 bases at V and 7 bases at J, with 11 bases in the middle. As DNA, the CDR3 is TGTGCCAGCAGCTTGGTGCTATACTTGGAGCAGTACTTC. It encodes CASSLVLYLEQYF.

This clonotype has a handful of counts. The CDR3 spells CSASTGRDEQFF. DNA of the CDR3: TGCAGTGCTTCGACCGGACGGGATGAGCAGTTCTTC. This chain links TRBV20-1 with TRBJ2-1; the D is unclear. The CDR3 extends over 12 amino acids. Germline CDR1 and CDR2: DFQATT and SNEGSKA (reference sequence). V was trimmed by 5 bases and J by 8 bases, leaving 13 bases between them.

This clonotype was recorded at least ten times. The rearrangement links TRBV4-2 to TRBJ1-2; 9 bases are a match to TRBD1. J was trimmed by 4 bases and V by 0 bases; bases with no gene match: 6. The CDR3 extends over 16 amino acids. CDR1 and CDR2 (germline): LGHNA, YNFKEQ. The CDR3 protein is CASSQEGQGTLYGYTF. For the CDR3, the DNA is TGTGCCAGCAGCCAAGAAGGACAGGGGACTCTCTATGGCTACACCTTC.

A single count supports this clonotype. The chain employs TRBV20-1 and TRBJ2-1; D unclear. The CDR3 loop spans 13 amino acids. The germline V gene encodes CDR1 DFQATT and CDR2 SNEGSKA (reference sequence). V shed 4 bases and J shed 9 bases, with 16 bases lying between them. CDR3 sequence: CSATRRSYGEQFF. The CDR3 nucleotides are TGCAGTGCTACGCGGAGATCCTATGGTGAGCAGTTCTTC.

There are many counts of this clonotype. This chain connects TRBV7-9 to TRBJ1-1, with 7 bases identical to TRBD1. The trim removed 1 base at V and 0 bases at J, leaving 5 bases unmatched. The CDR3 runs to 16 residues. Germline-derived CDR1 and CDR2 are SEHNR and FQNEAQ (reference sequence). CDR3 sequence: CASSLGQGGMNTEAFF. For the CDR3, the DNA is TGTGCCAGCAGCTTAGGCCAGGGGGGCATGAACACTGAAGCTTTCTTT. Supplemented by reference TRBV7-9 and TRBJ1-1, the full variable domain reads DTGVSQNPRHKITKRGQNVTFRCDPISEHNRLYWYRQTLGQGPEFLTYFQNEAQLEKSRLLSDRFSAERPKGSFSTLEIQRTEQGDSAMYLCASSLGQGGMNTEAFFGQGTRLTVV.

The chain couples TRBV10-3 to TRBJ2-3; D ambiguous. The CDR3 sequence is 13 residues long. Germline CDR1 ENHRY, CDR2 SYGVKD. Between the trimmed V and J ends, which lost 10 bases and 1 base, there was a span of 12 bases. CDR3 nucleotide sequence: TGTGCCACTCTAGGCCGGCGCACAGATACGCAGTATTTT. It specifies CATLGRRTDTQYF.

The chain couples TRBV7-4 to TRBJ2-2; TRBD1 aligns across 7 bases. The CDR3 spans 17 residues. With 3 bases clipped from V and 5 bases from J, the junction kept 12 bases outside the gene matches. Germline V gene lookup returns CDR1 SGHVT and CDR2 SQSDAQ. The CDR3 spells CASSFSGTESFTGELFF. CDR3 DNA: TGTGCCAGCAGCTTCTCCGGGACAGAGAGTTTTACCGGGGAGCTGTTTTTT. Drawing the rest from reference TRBV7-4 and TRBJ2-2, the complete variable domain is GAGVSQSPRYKVAKRGRDVALRCDSISGHVTLYWYRQTLGQGSEVLTYSQSDAQRDKSGRPSGRFSAERPERSVSTLKIQRTEQGDSAVYLCASSFSGTESFTGELFFGEGSRLTVL.

This clonotype was detected many times. The chain is built from TRBV29-1 and TRBJ1-2, with no clear D. Between the trimmed V and J ends, which lost 0 bases and 4 bases, there was a span of 15 bases. The germline gives CDR1 SQVTM, CDR2 ANQGSEA. The CDR3 loop spans 15 amino acids. The CDR3 here is CSVEDQEKWGYGYTF. Written as DNA, the CDR3 is TGCAGCGTTGAAGATCAGGAGAAGTGGGGCTATGGCTACACCTTC. Supplemented by reference TRBV29-1 and TRBJ1-2, the full variable domain reads SAVISQKPSRDICQRGTSLTIQCQVDSQVTMMFWYRQQPGQSLTLIATANQGSEATYESGFVIDKFPISRPNLTFSTLTVSNMSPEDSSIYLCSVEDQEKWGYGYTFGSGTRLTVV.